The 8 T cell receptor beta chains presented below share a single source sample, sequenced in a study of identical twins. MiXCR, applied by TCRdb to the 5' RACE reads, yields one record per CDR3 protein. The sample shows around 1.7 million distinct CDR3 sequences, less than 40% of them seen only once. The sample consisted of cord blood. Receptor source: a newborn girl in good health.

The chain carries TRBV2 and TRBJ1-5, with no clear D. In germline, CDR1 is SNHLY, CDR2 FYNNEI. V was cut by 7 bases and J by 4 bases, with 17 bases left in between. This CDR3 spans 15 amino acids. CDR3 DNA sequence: TGTGCCAGCACGTCGGATGAACGGAATAATCAGCCCCAGCATTTT. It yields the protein CASTSDERNNQPQHF.

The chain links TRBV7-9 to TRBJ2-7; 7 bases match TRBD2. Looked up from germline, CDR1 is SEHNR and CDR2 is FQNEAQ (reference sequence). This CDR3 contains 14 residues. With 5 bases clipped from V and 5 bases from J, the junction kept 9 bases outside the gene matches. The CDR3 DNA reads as TGTGCCAGCAGCCTTAGCACTAGCGTAAACGAGCAGTACTTC. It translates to CASSLSTSVNEQYF.

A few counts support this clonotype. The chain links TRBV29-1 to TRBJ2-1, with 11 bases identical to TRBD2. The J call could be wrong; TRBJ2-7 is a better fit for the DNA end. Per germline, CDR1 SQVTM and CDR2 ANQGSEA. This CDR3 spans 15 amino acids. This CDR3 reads CSVVGSGRAYNEQYF. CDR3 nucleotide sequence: TGCAGCGTTGTTGGTAGCGGGAGGGCCTACAATGAGCAGTACTTC.

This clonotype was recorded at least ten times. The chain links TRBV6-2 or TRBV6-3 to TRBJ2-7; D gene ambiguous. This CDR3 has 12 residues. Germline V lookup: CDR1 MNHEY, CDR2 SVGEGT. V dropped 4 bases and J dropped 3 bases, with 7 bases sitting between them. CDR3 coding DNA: TGTGCCAGCAGTTCCGCAGGCTACGAGCAGTACTTC. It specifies CASSSAGYEQYF.

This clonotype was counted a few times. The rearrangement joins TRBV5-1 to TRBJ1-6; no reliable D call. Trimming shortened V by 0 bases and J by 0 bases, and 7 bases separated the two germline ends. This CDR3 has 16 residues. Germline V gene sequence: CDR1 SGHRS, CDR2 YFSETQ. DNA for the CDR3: TGCGCCAGCAGCTTGGCCCAGAGCTCCTATAATTCACCCCTCCACTTT. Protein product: CASSLAQSSYNSPLHF.

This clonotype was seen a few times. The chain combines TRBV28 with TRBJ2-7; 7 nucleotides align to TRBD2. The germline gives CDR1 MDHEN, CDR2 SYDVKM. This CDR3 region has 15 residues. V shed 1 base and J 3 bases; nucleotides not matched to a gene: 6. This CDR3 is CASSLSPSGVYEQYF. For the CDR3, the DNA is TGTGCCAGCAGTTTATCGCCTAGCGGAGTCTACGAGCAGTACTTC.

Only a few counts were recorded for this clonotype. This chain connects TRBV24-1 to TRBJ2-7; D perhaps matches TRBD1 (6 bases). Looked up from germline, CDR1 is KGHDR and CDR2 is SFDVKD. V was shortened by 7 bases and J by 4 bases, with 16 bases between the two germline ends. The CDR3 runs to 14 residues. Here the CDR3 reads CATSVGGFGYEQYF. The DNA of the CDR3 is TGTGCCACCAGCGTAGGGGGATTCGGGTACGAGCAGTACTTC.

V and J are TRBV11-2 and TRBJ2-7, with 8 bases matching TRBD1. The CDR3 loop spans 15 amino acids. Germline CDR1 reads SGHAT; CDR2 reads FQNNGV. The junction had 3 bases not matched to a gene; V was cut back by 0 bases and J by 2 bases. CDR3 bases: TGTGCCAGCAGCTTAGAGACAGGGGTGGCCTACGAGCAGTACTTC. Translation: CASSLETGVAYEQYF. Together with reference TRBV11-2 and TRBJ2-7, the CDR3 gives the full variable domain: EAGVAQSPRYKIIEKRQSVAFWCNPISGHATLYWYQQILGQGPKLLIQFQNNGVVDDSQLPKDRFSAERLKGVDSTLKIQPAKLEDSAVYLCASSLETGVAYEQYFGPGTRLTVT.